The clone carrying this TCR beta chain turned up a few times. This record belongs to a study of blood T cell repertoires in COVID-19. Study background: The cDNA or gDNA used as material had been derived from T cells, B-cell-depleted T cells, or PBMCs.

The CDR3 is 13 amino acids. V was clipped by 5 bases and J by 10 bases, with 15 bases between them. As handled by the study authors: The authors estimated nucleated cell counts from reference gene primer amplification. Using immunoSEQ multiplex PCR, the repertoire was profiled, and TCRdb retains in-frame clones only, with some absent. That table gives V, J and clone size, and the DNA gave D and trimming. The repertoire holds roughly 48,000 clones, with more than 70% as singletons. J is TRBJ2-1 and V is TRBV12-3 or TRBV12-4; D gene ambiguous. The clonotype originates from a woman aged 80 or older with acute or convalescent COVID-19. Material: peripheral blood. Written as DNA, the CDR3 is TGTGCCAGCAGTCATGAACGTCACATCGAGCAGTTCTTC. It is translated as CASSHERHIEQFF.